This T cell receptor (beta chain) was identified during a study of blood T cells in healthy people across ages. The CDR3 loop spans 16 amino acids. CDR1 and CDR2 (germline): SGHAT, FQNNGV. The V end was cut by 5 bases, the J end by 9 bases, with 23 bases between. A second PCR, run for about 7 to 11 cycles, used a sample-barcoded 5' primer plus a J-beta primer mix. MiXCR, applied by TCRdb to the 5' RACE reads, yields one record per CDR3 protein. The table lists more than 450,000 distinct CDR3 sequences, roughly a quarter of them singletons. The sample also formed part of further work on T cells of mothers and their children. From that second work: Donation came from a few healthy Caucasian mothers together with their six children.

The sample comprised blood. This chain links TRBV11-2 with TRBJ1-3, with D unresolved. This TCR was recovered from a boy aged 2 to 10 in good health. The DNA for the CDR3 is TGTGCCAGCAGCCCGACCCCCGATGGCGGGATCGGCACCATATATTTT. Translating gives CASSPTPDGGIGTIYF. Full variable domain (remainder filled in from reference TRBV11-2 and TRBJ1-3): EAGVAQSPRYKIIEKRQSVAFWCNPISGHATLYWYQQILGQGPKLLIQFQNNGVVDDSQLPKDRFSAERLKGVDSTLKIQPAKLEDSAVYLCASSPTPDGGIGTIYFGEGSWLTVV.